Reported below is one T cell receptor beta chain. The entry originates in a study of technical replicates of blood from a handful of donors. The CDR3 totals 17 residues. J gave up 1 base and V 3 bases, and 8 bases lay outside the gene matches. CDR1 and CDR2 from the germline V gene are MNHNS and SASEGT. Only in-frame clones appear in the TCRdb table, and some are missing; sequencing was by immunoSEQ multiplex PCR. The sample includes tens of thousands of clones, about nine tenths seen only once; the top ten take around 0.42%. The chain links TRBV6-1 to TRBJ2-5; 10 bases are shared with TRBD2. The sequence was collected from a human donor in good health. The specimen was T cells isolated from PBMCs. The CDR3 nucleotides are TGTGCCAGCAGTGAGGCTAGCGGGAGAGAAATCCAAGAGACCCAGTACTTC. This gives the protein CASSEASGREIQETQYF.